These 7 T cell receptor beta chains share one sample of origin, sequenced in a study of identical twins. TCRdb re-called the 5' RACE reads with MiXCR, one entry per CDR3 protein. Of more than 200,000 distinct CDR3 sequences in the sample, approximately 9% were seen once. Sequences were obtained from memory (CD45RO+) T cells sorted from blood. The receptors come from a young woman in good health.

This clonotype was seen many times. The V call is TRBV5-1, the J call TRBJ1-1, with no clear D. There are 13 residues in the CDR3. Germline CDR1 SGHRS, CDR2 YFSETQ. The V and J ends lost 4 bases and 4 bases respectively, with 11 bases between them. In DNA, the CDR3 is TGCGCCAGCAGCCCCCTGGTGGGCACTGAAGCTTTCTTT. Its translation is CASSPLVGTEAFF.

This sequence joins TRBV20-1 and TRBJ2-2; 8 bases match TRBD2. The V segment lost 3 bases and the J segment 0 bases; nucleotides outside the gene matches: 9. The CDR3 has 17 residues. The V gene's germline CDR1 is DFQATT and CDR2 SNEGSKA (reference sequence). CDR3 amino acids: CSARVESGGSNTGELFF. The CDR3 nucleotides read TGCAGTGCTAGGGTGGAGAGCGGGGGCTCGAACACCGGGGAGCTGTTTTTT.

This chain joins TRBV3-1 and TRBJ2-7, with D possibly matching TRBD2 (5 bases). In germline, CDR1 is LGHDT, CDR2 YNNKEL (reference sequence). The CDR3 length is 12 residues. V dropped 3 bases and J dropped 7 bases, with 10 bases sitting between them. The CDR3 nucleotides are TGTGCCAGCAGCCACGGGATGGTAGAGCAGTACTTC. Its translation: CASSHGMVEQYF.

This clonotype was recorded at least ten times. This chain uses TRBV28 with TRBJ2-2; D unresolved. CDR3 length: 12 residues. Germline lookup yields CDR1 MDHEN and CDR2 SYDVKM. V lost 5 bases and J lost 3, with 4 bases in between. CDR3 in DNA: TGTGCCAGCAGTGATCACACCGGGGAGCTGTTTTTT. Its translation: CASSDHTGELFF.

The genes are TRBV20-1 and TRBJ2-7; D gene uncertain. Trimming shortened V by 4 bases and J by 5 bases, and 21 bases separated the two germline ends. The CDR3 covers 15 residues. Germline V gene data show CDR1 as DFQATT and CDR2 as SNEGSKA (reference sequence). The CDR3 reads CSATLTQGGVHEQYF. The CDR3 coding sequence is TGCAGTGCTACCCTAACTCAAGGCGGCGTCCACGAGCAGTACTTC.

The CDR3 is CASSLVGVSYNNEQFF. The DNA of the CDR3 is TGTGCCAGCAGCTTAGTTGGGGTTAGCTATAACAATGAGCAGTTCTTC. The V call is TRBV7-9, the J call TRBJ2-1; no clear D. Germline V CDR1 and CDR2: SEHNR, FQNEAQ (reference sequence). V dropped 1 base and J dropped 5 bases, with 15 bases sitting between them. CDR3 length equals 16 residues.

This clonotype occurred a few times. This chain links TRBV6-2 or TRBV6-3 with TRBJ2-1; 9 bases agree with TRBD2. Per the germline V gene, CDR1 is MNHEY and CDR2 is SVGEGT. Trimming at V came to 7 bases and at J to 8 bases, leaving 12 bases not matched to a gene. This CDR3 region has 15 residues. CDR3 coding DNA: TGTGCCAGCACCGGGTTGCGGGAGGGCATGTATGAGCAGTTCTTC. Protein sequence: CASTGLREGMYEQFF.